The 11 T cell receptor beta chains listed next were all sequenced from one sample in a study of T cell responses to AZD1222 COVID-19 vaccine. Measured with immunoSEQ multiplex PCR; TCRdb has only the in-frame clones, and not every one. There are 95,000 to 150,000 clones in the sample; 86% occur only once, and around 7.7% lies in the top ten. The sample here was peripheral blood, taken on day 0 of AZD1222 vaccination. These receptors were taken from an adult in good health.

V and J are TRBV18 and TRBJ1-2; 7 nucleotides agree with TRBD1. The germline CDR1 and CDR2 sequences are KGHSH and LQKENI. The ends lost 0 bases at V and 7 bases at J; junction bases unmatched: 14. The CDR3 spans 17 residues. The CDR3 nucleotides read TGTGCCAGCTCACCACCGGGACAGCTAGCCGGGGAGGGTGGCTACACCTTC. This encodes CASSPPGQLAGEGGYTF. The variable domain in full, completed from reference TRBV18 and TRBJ1-2, reads NAGVMQNPRHLVRRRGQEARLRCSPMKGHSHVYWYRQLPEEGLKFMVYLQKENIIDESGMPKERFSAEFPKEGPSILRIQQVVRGDSAAYFCASSPPGQLAGEGGYTFGSGTRLTVV.

The chain has TRBV2 and TRBJ1-2; TRBD1 aligns across 11 bases. Germline CDR1 and CDR2: SNHLY and FYNNEI. V gave up 9 bases and J gave up 4 bases; unmatched junction bases: 13. This CDR3 is built from 16 residues. The CDR3: CASGRDRGYLGYGYTF. CDR3 DNA sequence: TGTGCCAGTGGCCGGGACAGGGGGTATCTTGGCTATGGCTACACCTTC.

The J gene is TRBJ2-5, the V gene TRBV5-1, with 7 nucleotides matching TRBD1. Per the germline V gene, CDR1 is SGHRS and CDR2 is YFSETQ. This CDR3 region has 15 residues. J lost 1 base, V lost 4 bases, and 7 bases had no gene match. The CDR3 reads CASSQTQGTQETQYF. DNA for the CDR3: TGCGCCAGCAGCCAGACACAGGGGACCCAAGAGACCCAGTACTTC. Using reference TRBV5-1 and TRBJ2-5 for the parts outside the CDR3, the full variable domain is KAGVTQTPRYLIKTRGQQVTLSCSPISGHRSVSWYQQTPGQGLQFLFEYFSETQRNKGNFPGRFSGRQFSNSRSEMNVSTLELGDSALYLCASSQTQGTQETQYFGPGTRLLVL.

This chain joins TRBV27 and TRBJ2-7; TRBD1 agrees at 7 bases. Germline CDR1 is MNHEY and CDR2 is SMNVEV (reference sequence). This CDR3 contains 15 residues. V lost 8 bases to trimming and J lost 4 bases; unmatched junction nucleotides: 14. This CDR3 reads CASGQRTGQLYEQYF. The CDR3 coding sequence is TGTGCCAGCGGGCAAAGGACAGGCCAACTGTACGAGCAGTACTTC.

The V gene is TRBV29-1, the J gene TRBJ1-2; the D gene is possibly TRBD1 (5 bases). The V gene lost 5 bases and the J gene lost 8 bases, with 24 bases spanning the gap. CDR3 length equals 15 residues. Germline CDR1 and CDR2: SQVTM and ANQGSEA. CDR3 sequence: CSVPAWAGSTWGYTF. CDR3 DNA sequence: TGCAGCGTTCCCGCCTGGGCAGGGAGCACGTGGGGCTACACCTTC.

The J gene is TRBJ1-1, the V gene TRBV11-1; D remains unclear. The CDR3 totals 15 residues. Germline lookup yields CDR1 SGHAT and CDR2 FQDESV (reference sequence). V lost 5 bases to trimming and J lost 2 bases, with 15 bases between them. The CDR3 coding sequence is TGTGCCAGCAGCCCGTGGGGATACCAAAACACTGAAGCTTTCTTT. Protein: CASSPWGYQNTEAFF.

This clone was observed a few times. This sequence joins TRBV5-6 and TRBJ2-2, with a possible D match to TRBD1 (6 bases). Trimming left V 1 base short and J 5 bases short, with 15 bases between. CDR3 length equals 16 residues. Germline V gene sequence: CDR1 SGHDT, CDR2 YYEEEE. The CDR3 sequence: CASSLRGQWGTGELFF. In DNA form, the CDR3 reads TGTGCCAGCAGCTTGAGAGGACAGTGGGGAACCGGGGAGCTGTTTTTT.

The rearrangement joins TRBV21-1 to TRBJ2-2; TRBD1, the D gene given by the table, was not confirmed from the DNA. TRBV21-1 is a pseudogene segment. This CDR3 is built from 15 residues. CDR3 amino acids: CASSTQGGDTGELFF. CDR3 DNA: TGTGCCAGCAGCACCCAGGGGGGAGACACCGGGGAGCTGTTTTTT.

This clone has a handful of counts. The V gene is TRBV11-1, the J gene TRBJ1-1; no definite D call. The ends were cut back, 3 bases at V and 1 base at J, with 9 bases in the middle. From germline, CDR1 is SGHAT and CDR2 FQDESV (reference sequence). This CDR3 is 14 amino acids long. In DNA, the CDR3 is TGTGCCAGCAGCTTGGGCACTTCGAACACTGAAGCTTTCTTT. Its protein product is CASSLGTSNTEAFF.

The CDR3: CASSLGQAKAYEQYF. As DNA, the CDR3 is TGTGCCAGCAGCCTAGGACAGGCGAAGGCCTACGAGCAGTACTTC. J is TRBJ2-7 and V is TRBV6-6; TRBD1 agrees at 7 bases. The V gene end was trimmed by 6 bases and the J gene end by 2 bases; junction bases not matched to a gene: 10. The CDR3 contains 15 residues. Germline CDR1 is MNHNY and CDR2 is SVGAGI (reference sequence).

The CDR3 DNA follows: TGTGCCAGTAGTCCTGACAGGGAAAGGAACTATGGCTACACCTTC. Protein sequence: CASSPDRERNYGYTF. The gene calls are TRBV19 and TRBJ1-2; 7 bases match TRBD1. There are 15 residues in the CDR3. From germline, CDR1 is LNHDA and CDR2 SQIVND (reference sequence). Trimming removed 5 bases from V and 2 bases from J; junction bases left unmatched: 8.